The next 25 T cell receptor beta chains were all read from a single sample in a study of response to subunit inactivated influenza vaccine. TCRdb processed the RT-PCR reads anew with MiXCR; each CDR3 protein has one entry. The sample holds approximately 520,000 distinct CDR3 sequences; 15% to 20% are singletons and the top ten take approximately 3%. The sample consisted of CD4+ T cells sorted from PBMCs, taken less than 30 months after vaccination. These receptors were taken from a man in his fifties or sixties who received an inactivated influenza vaccine.

In this sample, this clonotype turned up a few times. This chain connects TRBV24-1 to TRBJ1-2; no definite D call. With 9 bases removed from V and 1 base from J, the gap between germline ends came to 8 bases. The CDR3 sequence is 12 residues long. Germline CDR1 and CDR2: KGHDR and SFDVKD. The CDR3 DNA reads as TGTGCCACCCTAGACAATAACTATGGCTACACCTTC. Residues: CATLDNNYGYTF.

The V and J genes are TRBV4-2 and TRBJ2-1; TRBD1 matches at 8 bases. V lost 3 bases and J lost 8; bases outside the gene matches: 9. Per germline, CDR1 LGHNA and CDR2 YNFKEQ. This CDR3 comprises 15 residues. The CDR3 region has the DNA TGTGCCAGCAGCCACCCGGCCGCAGGGGGCGATGAGCAGTTCTTC. Protein product: CASSHPAAGGDEQFF.

The CDR3 here is CSARAPPAASTDTQYF. As DNA, the CDR3 is TGCAGTGCTAGAGCCCCCCCGGCTGCTAGCACAGATACGCAGTATTTT. The genes are TRBV20-1 and TRBJ2-3; no firm D call. Germline V gives CDR1 DFQATT, CDR2 SNEGSKA (reference sequence). V was pared by 1 base and J by 0 bases, with 14 bases between. The length of the CDR3 is 16 residues.

This clonotype was picked up a small number of times. The chain carries TRBV6-1 and TRBJ2-3; D could derive from TRBD1 or TRBD2 (5 bases each). The CDR3 loop spans 14 amino acids. The V end lost 4 bases, the J end lost 7 bases, and 15 bases lay between the germline ends. Germline V lookup: CDR1 MNHNS, CDR2 SASEGT. This CDR3 reads CASSVRDRDHTQYF. The CDR3 DNA is TGTGCCAGCAGTGTGAGGGATAGGGACCATACGCAGTATTTT.

The V and J genes are TRBV4-1 and TRBJ2-3, with 7 bases fitting TRBD1. V was clipped by 1 base and J by 3 bases; unmatched bases: 10. Germline V gene data show CDR1 as MGHRA and CDR2 as YSYEKL. The CDR3 length is 17 residues. CDR3 sequence (DNA): TGCGCCAGCAGCCAAGGGCGCAGGGGGTTGAGAACAGATACGCAGTATTTT. It encodes CASSQGRRGLRTDTQYF.

This clonotype was recorded many times. The chain couples TRBV20-1 to TRBJ1-3, with D tentatively TRBD1 (5 bases). Trimming cost V 6 bases and J 2 bases, with 14 bases left between them. Germline CDR1 reads DFQATT; CDR2 reads SNEGSKA (reference sequence). The CDR3 is made up of 14 amino acids. Here the CDR3 DNA reads TGCAGTGCGCCTTCCGGGACGGCTGGAAACACCATATATTTT. Its protein is CSAPSGTAGNTIYF.

This clonotype came up a few times. The rearrangement uses TRBV11-3 and TRBJ2-1; 9 nucleotides match TRBD1. CDR3 size: 15 residues. Looked up from germline, CDR1 is SGHNT and CDR2 is YENEEA. With V trimmed by 2 bases and J by 14 bases, 13 bases remained unmatched. This CDR3 reads CASSLSGRQGEMKFF. CDR3 nucleotides: TGTGCCAGCAGCTTATCCGGCAGACAGGGGGAAATGAAGTTCTTC. The full variable domain, in which reference TRBV11-3 and TRBJ2-1 provide the parts outside the CDR3, is EAGVVQSPRYKIIEKKQPVAFWCNPISGHNTLYWYLQNLGQGPELLIRYENEEAVDDSQLPKDRFSAERLKGVDSTLKIQPAELGDSAVYLCASSLSGRQGEMKFFGPGTRLTVL.

This clonotype was counted a few times. The chain employs TRBV5-1 and TRBJ2-5; D may be TRBD1 or TRBD2 (5 bases each). CDR3 length equals 14 residues. The V end was cut by 4 bases, the J end by 4 bases, with 14 bases between. Per the germline V gene, CDR1 is SGHRS and CDR2 is YFSETQ. As DNA, the CDR3 is TGCGCCAGCAGCACCGGGACGGTGGGAGAGACCCAGTACTTC. Translating it yields CASSTGTVGETQYF.

V usage is TRBV6-6 and J usage is TRBJ2-2; no firm D call. This CDR3 has 12 amino acids. V lost 2 bases and J 6 bases, leaving 4 bases between the germline ends. Germline CDR1 MNHNY, CDR2 SVGAGI (reference sequence). The chain's CDR3 is CASSYTAGELFF. The DNA for the CDR3 is TGTGCCAGCAGTTACACGGCCGGGGAGCTGTTTTTT.

The DNA for the CDR3 is TGTGCCAGCCAGAGGGGGGAGACCCAGTACTTC. As protein: CASQRGETQYF. The chain carries TRBV12-3 or TRBV12-4 and TRBJ2-5; maybe TRBD1 (6 bases). CDR3 length equals 11 residues. Deletions cut 8 bases from V and 5 bases from J, with 9 bases between.

This clonotype was picked up a small number of times. V usage is TRBV3-1 and J usage is TRBJ2-1; 13 bases match TRBD2. V lost 3 bases and J lost 5; bases outside the gene matches: 1. CDR3 size: 15 residues. CDR1 and CDR2 (germline): LGHDT, YNNKEL (reference sequence). CDR3 bases: TGTGCCAGCAGCCATGGACTAGCGGGGGACAATGAGCAGTTCTTC. This encodes CASSHGLAGDNEQFF.

Only a few counts were recorded for this clonotype. V and J are TRBV6-2 or TRBV6-3 and TRBJ2-2; maybe TRBD2 (5 bases). V lost 7 bases, J lost 7 bases, and 19 bases lay in between. Per germline, CDR1 MNHEY and CDR2 SVGEGT. The CDR3 spans 15 residues. The CDR3 here is CASTLQLVRGGELFF. CDR3 coding DNA: TGTGCCAGCACCCTACAACTAGTTCGTGGCGGGGAGCTGTTTTTT.

This clonotype was picked up many times. The J gene is TRBJ2-1, the V gene TRBV29-1; 9 bases agree with TRBD2. Germline CDR1 and CDR2: SQVTM and ANQGSEA. The length of the CDR3 is 17 residues. After removal of 1 base from V and 4 bases from J, the junction contained 11 bases not matched to a gene. The CDR3 sequence: CSVEVGPSGALYNEQFF. DNA of the CDR3: TGCAGCGTTGAAGTAGGCCCTAGCGGGGCCTTATACAATGAGCAGTTCTTC.

This clonotype was seen only a few times. The genes are TRBV15 and TRBJ2-3; 10 nucleotides agree with TRBD1. V lost 6 bases, J lost 5 bases, and 8 bases stayed unmatched. The germline gives CDR1 LNHNV, CDR2 YYDKDF (reference sequence). The CDR3 runs 15 residues. For the CDR3, the DNA is TGTGCCACCAGTTCCGGGGACAGGGGCGGAGATACGCAGTATTTT. This gives the protein CATSSGDRGGDTQYF.

This clonotype occurred many times. The chain couples TRBV7-2 to TRBJ2-1, with D possibly TRBD2 on 7 matching bases. The CDR3 is 14 amino acids. V lost 5 bases, J lost 9 bases, and 17 bases lay in between. CDR1 is SGHTA and CDR2 is FQGNSA in the germline V gene. Written as DNA, the CDR3 is TGTGCCAGCAGCCCGATCAGGGGAGGGGCTGAGCAGTTCTTC. Encoded protein: CASSPIRGGAEQFF. Full variable domain (remainder filled in from reference TRBV7-2 and TRBJ2-1): GAGVSQSPSNKVTEKGKDVELRCDPISGHTALYWYRQSLGQGLEFLIYFQGNSAPDKSGLPSDRFSAERTGGSVSTLTIQRTQQEDSAVYLCASSPIRGGAEQFFGPGTRLTVL.

The rearrangement uses TRBV10-3 and TRBJ2-1; D is ambiguous. The V and J ends lost 9 bases and 0 bases respectively, with 9 bases between them. The CDR3 sequence is 13 residues long. Germline loops: CDR1 ENHRY, CDR2 SYGVKD. In DNA form, the CDR3 reads TGTGCCATTAGGGTGGCCTCCTACAATGAGCAGTTCTTC. Residues: CAIRVASYNEQFF.

This clonotype was seen a handful of times. The chain recombines TRBV6-1 with TRBJ1-3; D perhaps matches TRBD1 (6 bases). Looked up from germline, CDR1 is MNHNS and CDR2 is SASEGT. The germline V and J ends were trimmed by 3 bases and 2 bases, with 11 bases remaining between them. The CDR3 runs 15 residues. The CDR3, as DNA: TGTGCCAGCAGTGACCAGGGGAGGACTGGAAACACCATATATTTT. Translating it yields CASSDQGRTGNTIYF.

This chain joins TRBV10-2 and TRBJ1-1; D ambiguous. Germline V gives CDR1 WSHSY, CDR2 SAAADI. Trimming pared 6 bases from V and 11 bases from J, leaving 13 bases between. The CDR3 has 11 residues. The CDR3 spells CASRLRGRAFF. CDR3 in DNA: TGCGCCAGCAGGTTACGCGGGCGGGCTTTCTTT.

The sample holds a few counts of this clonotype. This rearrangement joins TRBV28 to TRBJ1-2; D is unresolved. The CDR3 consists of 14 residues. The germline V gene encodes CDR1 MDHEN and CDR2 SYDVKM. V lost 5 bases and J lost 4, with 14 bases in between. CDR3 coding DNA: TGTGCCAGCAGTACTGCTCCAGGACTCTATGGCTACACCTTC. It specifies CASSTAPGLYGYTF.

J is TRBJ2-7 and V is TRBV12-5, with no clear D. CDR1 and CDR2 (germline): LGHNT, FRNRAP. The V end lost 6 bases, the J end lost 3 bases, and 12 bases lay between the germline ends. The CDR3 loop spans 13 amino acids. CDR3 sequence (DNA): TGTGCTAGTGGCCTTGGTGACAACTACGAGCAGTACTTC. Translating it yields CASGLGDNYEQYF.

The table lists this clonotype with a few counts. The CDR3 DNA follows: TGCGCCAGCAGCTTTAAACCCATAGGTGGGGGGGGTTCACCCCTCCACTTT. Residues: CASSFKPIGGGGSPLHF. The chain recombines TRBV5-1 with TRBJ1-6; a weak D match, TRBD1 (5 bases). This CDR3 spans 17 amino acids. CDR1 is SGHRS and CDR2 is YFSETQ in the germline V gene. The V and J ends lost 2 bases and 9 bases respectively, with 21 bases between them. Together with reference TRBV5-1 and TRBJ1-6, the CDR3 gives the full variable domain: KAGVTQTPRYLIKTRGQQVTLSCSPISGHRSVSWYQQTPGQGLQFLFEYFSETQRNKGNFPGRFSGRQFSNSRSEMNVSTLELGDSALYLCASSFKPIGGGGSPLHFGNGTRLTVT.

The table lists this clonotype with a few counts. V and J are TRBV20-1 and TRBJ2-7; D is perhaps TRBD2 (6 bases). The CDR3 covers 13 residues. Germline CDR1 and CDR2: DFQATT and SNEGSKA (reference sequence). Trimming left V 6 bases short and J 3 bases short, with 15 bases between. The CDR3 here is CSATGTSRYEQYF. Written as DNA, the CDR3 is TGCAGTGCAACCGGGACTTCACGCTACGAGCAGTACTTC.

A few counts support this clonotype. This chain joins TRBV7-9 and TRBJ2-3, with D perhaps matching TRBD2 (5 bases). The CDR3 is 16 residues long. Germline lookup yields CDR1 SEHNR and CDR2 FQNEAQ (reference sequence). V lost 5 bases, J lost 6 bases, and 21 bases lay in between. The CDR3 spells CASSQSGGGPVDTQYF. CDR3 nucleotides: TGTGCCAGCAGCCAAAGTGGAGGCGGGCCTGTCGATACGCAGTATTTT.

This clonotype was seen ten or more times. The V call is TRBV28, the J call TRBJ2-5; tentative D call: TRBD1 (5 bases). The V end lost 7 bases, the J end lost 3 bases, and 18 bases lay between the germline ends. This CDR3 has 15 amino acids. The germline gives CDR1 MDHEN, CDR2 SYDVKM. DNA for the CDR3: TGTGCCAGCAATATACGACGGACACCAAAAGAGACCCAGTACTTC. Residues: CASNIRRTPKETQYF.

This clonotype was detected only a few times. The chain couples TRBV11-2 to TRBJ2-3; TRBD2 might be the D (5 bases). V lost 5 bases and J 4 bases, leaving 10 bases between the germline ends. The CDR3 runs 13 residues. Germline V gene lookup returns CDR1 SGHAT and CDR2 FQNNGV. The CDR3 DNA sequence: TGTGCCAGCAGCGTGGGGAGCGCAGATACGCAGTATTTT. Translation gives CASSVGSADTQYF.